These 18 T cell receptor beta chains were all obtained from the same sample, sequenced in a study of cytomegalovirus exposure and HLA in healthy donors. The PCR had 60 Vbeta and 13 Jbeta primers. Sequenced by immunoSEQ multiplex PCR; TCRdb stores in-frame clones only, minus some. The data show tens of thousands of clones, just under 80% seen once. The sequenced material came from PBMCs. These TCRs come from a male donor in good health and CMV-seropositive.

The V gene is TRBV5-6, the J gene TRBJ2-7; perhaps TRBD1 as D (6 bases). Per the germline V gene, CDR1 is SGHDT and CDR2 is YYEEEE. CDR3 length equals 13 residues. Trimming took 0 bases from V and 3 from J, leaving 7 bases between them. The CDR3 reads CASSLGGHYEQYF. CDR3 sequence (DNA): TGTGCCAGCAGCTTGGGGGGACACTACGAGCAGTACTTC.

This clone appeared a few times. As DNA, the CDR3 is TGCGCCAGCAGCCAAGCTGTGGCAGGGTGGGCCGAAAAACTGTTTTTT. It codes for CASSQAVAGWAEKLFF. The chain employs TRBV4-1 and TRBJ1-4; TRBD1 is a possible D gene (5 bases). The V and J ends lost 1 base and 8 bases respectively, with 17 bases between them. CDR1 MGHRA and CDR2 YSYEKL come from the germline V gene. The CDR3 loop spans 16 amino acids.

The CDR3 nucleotides read TGTGCCAGCAGGACGGACAGGGTAGAAAAAAGGAATTACGAGCAGTACTTC. Translated: CASRTDRVEKRNYEQYF. The chain recombines TRBV28 with TRBJ2-7, with 8 bases matching TRBD1. V dropped 6 bases and J dropped 4; count of bases not matched to a gene: 17. Looked up from germline, CDR1 is MDHEN and CDR2 is SYDVKM. The CDR3 covers 17 residues.

The chain combines TRBV28 with TRBJ1-5; 7 nucleotides line up with TRBD1. The junction had 8 bases not matched to a gene; V was cut back by 6 bases and J by 0 bases. The CDR3 is 16 residues long. Germline V CDR1 and CDR2: MDHEN, SYDVKM. The DNA for the CDR3 is TGTGCCAGCAGCCGGGACAGTCTAACTAGCAATCAGCCCCAGCATTTT. This encodes CASSRDSLTSNQPQHF.

The chain employs TRBV25-1 and TRBJ2-5; the D is unclear. Germline CDR1 and CDR2: MGHDK and SYGVNS. This CDR3 is built from 11 residues. Trimming pared 3 bases from V and 6 bases from J, leaving 5 bases between. CDR3 amino acids: CASSESKTQYF. Written as DNA, the CDR3 is TGTGCCAGCAGTGAGAGTAAGACCCAGTACTTC.

A word on this clone: Its ends do not fully match the called genes, so a read error is possible. The chain links TRBV7-9 to TRBJ2-3, with D maybe TRBD2 (5 bases). CDR1 is SEHNR and CDR2 is FQNEAQ in the germline V gene (reference sequence). The CDR3 runs 13 residues. The CDR3 sequence: CSSSSSGLDTQYF. The CDR3 bases are TGTTCCAGCAGCTCCTCAGGACTGGATACGCAGTATTTT.

The chain links TRBV11-3 to TRBJ2-7; D unresolved. V dropped 0 bases and J dropped 3 bases, with 6 bases sitting between them. CDR3 length: 13 amino acids. Germline lookup yields CDR1 SGHNT and CDR2 YENEEA. In nucleotides, the CDR3 is TGTGCCAGCAGCTTAGAGGTCGGCTACGAGCAGTACTTC. Its protein product is CASSLEVGYEQYF. Full variable domain (remainder filled in from reference TRBV11-3 and TRBJ2-7): EAGVVQSPRYKIIEKKQPVAFWCNPISGHNTLYWYLQNLGQGPELLIRYENEEAVDDSQLPKDRFSAERLKGVDSTLKIQPAELGDSAVYLCASSLEVGYEQYFGPGTRLTVT.

The rearrangement joins TRBV28 to TRBJ1-1, with 8 bases lining up with TRBD1. The CDR3 sequence is 15 residues long. With 5 bases clipped from V and 1 base from J, the junction kept 6 bases outside the gene matches. Per germline, CDR1 MDHEN and CDR2 SYDVKM. CDR3 region: CASSPHGQGNTEAFF. The CDR3 region has the DNA TGTGCCAGCAGTCCTCATGGACAGGGGAACACTGAAGCTTTCTTT.

The genes are TRBV27 and TRBJ2-5, with 7 bases matching TRBD1. V lost 8 bases to trimming and J lost 2 bases; unmatched junction nucleotides: 5. The germline CDR1 and CDR2 sequences are MNHEY and SMNVEV (reference sequence). The CDR3 runs to 13 residues. The CDR3 protein is CASARDRQETQYF. CDR3 nucleotide sequence: TGTGCCAGCGCAAGGGACAGACAAGAGACCCAGTACTTC.

In its sample, this clone was seen once. V gene TRBV18 combines with J gene TRBJ1-1; TRBD1 matches 8 bases. Losses at the gene ends were 0 bases for V and 3 bases for J; bases not matched to a gene: 6. This CDR3 is 16 amino acids long. Germline lookup yields CDR1 KGHSH and CDR2 LQKENI. The CDR3 region is CASSPPQGARDTEAFF. In DNA form, the CDR3 reads TGTGCCAGCTCACCACCCCAGGGGGCGCGGGACACTGAAGCTTTCTTT.

V gene TRBV6-5 combines with J gene TRBJ1-3, with 8 bases identical to TRBD1. Trimming took 4 bases from V and 0 from J; bases not matched to a gene: 2. The CDR3 is made up of 15 amino acids. Germline V gives CDR1 MNHEY, CDR2 SVGAGI. This CDR3 is CASSLDRGSGNTIYF. CDR3 sequence (DNA): TGTGCCAGCAGTTTAGACAGGGGCTCTGGAAACACCATATATTTT.

The rearrangement joins TRBV5-4 to TRBJ2-7; D is unclear. The CDR3 is 14 residues long. CDR1 and CDR2 (germline): SGHNT, YYREEE (reference sequence). V was shortened by 6 bases and J by 1 base, with 14 bases between the two germline ends. CDR3 DNA sequence: TGTGCCAGCACCGCATGGCCCAAGTCCTACGAGCAGTACTTC. This translates into CASTAWPKSYEQYF.

The chain couples TRBV29-1 to TRBJ2-7; TRBD1 matches 11 bases. CDR3 length: 13 amino acids. V trimming: 7 bases; J trimming: 4 bases; junction bases outside the gene matches: 6. Germline V CDR1 and CDR2: SQVTM, ANQGSEA. The CDR3 is CSARTGGVYEQYF. The CDR3 DNA reads as TGCAGCGCAAGGACAGGGGGCGTTTACGAGCAGTACTTC.

V and J are TRBV9 and TRBJ2-3, with 7 bases identical to TRBD2. This CDR3 has 16 amino acids. V trimming: 0 bases; J trimming: 5 bases; junction bases outside the gene matches: 9. CDR1 is SGDLS and CDR2 is YYNGEE in the germline V gene. In DNA, the CDR3 is TGTGCCAGCAGCGTAGTGCGGGGAGGGCCAGTAGATACGCAGTATTTT. It specifies CASSVVRGGPVDTQYF.

The CDR3 is CASSLNPLLVGYEQYF. CDR3 nucleotides: TGTGCCAGCAGTTTGAACCCACTTCTAGTAGGCTACGAGCAGTACTTC. The V gene is TRBV28, the J gene TRBJ2-7; D remains unclear. This CDR3 is built from 16 residues. The V end was cut by 3 bases, the J end by 3 bases, with 18 bases between. Germline V gene lookup returns CDR1 MDHEN and CDR2 SYDVKM.

The chain uses TRBV18 and TRBJ1-6; 9 nucleotides line up with TRBD1. CDR3 length equals 16 residues. In germline, CDR1 is KGHSH, CDR2 LQKENI. V lost 4 bases and J lost 9; bases outside the gene matches: 10. The CDR3 loop reads CASSLHPDRGGSPLHF. CDR3 in DNA: TGTGCCAGCTCACTTCACCCGGACAGGGGAGGTTCACCCCTCCACTTT. Complete variable domain (other parts from reference TRBV18 and TRBJ1-6): NAGVMQNPRHLVRRRGQEARLRCSPMKGHSHVYWYRQLPEEGLKFMVYLQKENIIDESGMPKERFSAEFPKEGPSILRIQQVVRGDSAAYFCASSLHPDRGGSPLHFGNGTRLTVT.

The rearrangement links TRBV5-1 to TRBJ1-6, with D maybe TRBD1 (6 bases). V was clipped by 4 bases and J by 7 bases, with 12 bases between them. This CDR3 has 14 amino acids. Looked up from germline, CDR1 is SGHRS and CDR2 is YFSETQ. The CDR3 DNA reads TGCGCCAGCAGCCCTACGGGGGGCAATTCACCCCTCCACTTT. It is translated as CASSPTGGNSPLHF.

This chain links TRBV5-4 with TRBJ1-2; D is unclear. V shed 0 bases and J shed 6 bases, with 15 bases lying between them. The CDR3 totals 15 residues. CDR1 is SGHNT, CDR2 YYREEE, per germline (reference sequence). The CDR3 loop is CASSLVEKNLNGYTF. CDR3 DNA sequence: TGTGCCAGCAGCTTGGTGGAGAAAAACCTAAATGGCTACACCTTC.